This T cell receptor beta chain stems from a study of blood T cell repertoires in COVID-19 (dated by TCRdb to the early 2020s). Regarding the study in general: The collaborator samples originated in the United States, Italy and Spain and spanned the acute and convalescent phases of COVID-19. The material from the prospective study consisted of cDNA or gDNA derived from T cells, B-cell-depleted T cells, or PBMCs. Deeply sampled blood TCRbeta repertoires from subjects exposed to, actively infected with, or recovered from COVID-19 were included in the dataset. A freely available public database, intended as a resource for researchers studying the immune response to SARS-CoV-2, is where the repertoires were released. The samples were drawn from two sources: the first 160 participants of the ongoing ImmuneRACE study, and 1,200 or so subjects contributed by 6 global collaborators. A de-identified subject ID, COVID-19 status, age in years and sex were almost always included in the sample metadata. HLA class I and class II types, where available, came from metadata supplied by the sample provider rather than from assay-based typing.

What the study reported, not specific to this receptor: The quantity of clinical and demographic metadata differed by source and by participant and was supplied without curation.

This clone was counted a single time. Which antigen it targets is not known. No much larger clonotype is one base removed from it; base qualities were not supplied. From the cysteine up to the phenylalanine, the CDR3 has a length of 16 residues. The kept DNA is CDR3 alone, 48 bases in frame from the first base. V loses 2 bases of germline sequence and J loses 2 bases, and the interval between the two ends is 13 bases. CDR1 and CDR2, looked up from the germline V gene, are KGHSH and LQKENI. TCRbeta CDR3 regions were amplified from genomic DNA by means of the immunoSEQ Assay, a bias-controlled multiplex PCR. The paper's processing steps were these. Nucleated cell counts per sample were estimated from amplification of reference gene primers within the assay. Sequence reads were collapsed and filtered to measure the absolute abundance of every unique TCRbeta CDR3 rearrangement. For each sample, productive Simpson clonality was calculated as the square root of Simpson's diversity index over productive rearrangements. Held by TCRdb, this immuneACCESS table contains in-frame sequences only and omits some clones. Under half of the omission traces to an unresolved V gene where checked; the cause of the rest is unknown. For V, J and clone size, that table is used; D and trimming come from the DNA. The sample includes approximately 160,000 clones, with approximately 75% observed a single time. The top ten hold approximately 10% of the sample.

Collaborating institutions collected whole blood in K2EDTA tubes following their own protocols. Collaborator samples were shipped for TCRbeta analysis as frozen whole blood, isolated PBMCs, or DNA extracted from either sample type. Sequenced material: peripheral blood. The V and J genes are TRBV18 and TRBJ2-1; TRBD1 might be the D gene, on 6 matching bases. The clonotype was recovered from a human donor in a cohort sampled during active COVID-19. The DNA sequence reads TGTGCCAGCTCACCAGGGGACAAGCGCGCCTACAATGAGCAGTTCTTC. Its coded protein is CASSPGDKRAYNEQFF.